These 25 T cell receptor beta chains share one sample of origin, sequenced in a study of cytomegalovirus exposure and HLA in healthy donors. The PCR employed 60 Vbeta primers together with 13 Jbeta primers. Sequencing was performed with immunoSEQ multiplex PCR; in TCRdb, only in-frame clones are kept and a portion is missing. The table includes approximately 160,000 clones, about 71% detected once. Sample: PBMCs. The receptors derive from a woman in her thirties or forties in good health and CMV-seropositive.

The chain joins TRBV7-9 to TRBJ2-1; D gene ambiguous. V lost 4 bases, J lost 0 bases, and 7 bases lay in between. The CDR3 is 14 residues long. From germline, CDR1 is SEHNR and CDR2 FQNEAQ (reference sequence). The CDR3 DNA sequence: TGTGCCAGCAGCTCAACGAGCTCCTACAATGAGCAGTTCTTC. Residues: CASSSTSSYNEQFF.

The gene calls are TRBV5-1 and TRBJ2-5; the match to TRBD2 covers 9 bases. V shed 2 bases, J shed 0 bases, and the junction held 2 bases outside the gene matches. Germline CDR1 SGHRS, CDR2 YFSETQ. This CDR3 spans 15 amino acids. The CDR3 loop reads CASSLQRGDQETQYF. Written as DNA, the CDR3 is TGCGCCAGCAGCTTACAGCGGGGGGACCAAGAGACCCAGTACTTC.

This chain links TRBV7-3 with TRBJ2-7, with 10 bases lining up with TRBD2. Trimming took 4 bases from V and 6 from J; bases not matched to a gene: 9. Germline lookup yields CDR1 SGHTA and CDR2 FQGTGA. This CDR3 has 15 residues. In nucleotides, the CDR3 is TGTGCCAGCAGCTCCAGAGGGGGACTAGCGTCCGAGCAGTACTTC. Its translation: CASSSRGGLASEQYF.

The chain links TRBV7-8 to TRBJ2-3; 8 bases match TRBD1. V was clipped by 1 base and J by 1 base; unmatched bases: 7. CDR1 is SGHVS, CDR2 FQNEAQ, per germline. This CDR3 region has 17 residues. The CDR3, as DNA: TGTGCCAGCAGCTTAGACACGACAGGGGTTGGCACAGATACGCAGTATTTT. The encoded protein is CASSLDTTGVGTDTQYF.

This clone was observed a handful of times. The chain recombines TRBV28 with TRBJ2-5; D not resolved. Trimming pared 3 bases from V and 4 bases from J, leaving 3 bases between. Germline-derived CDR1 and CDR2 are MDHEN and SYDVKM. The CDR3 consists of 11 residues. The CDR3 region has the DNA TGTGCCAGCAGTTTGGCAGAGACCCAGTACTTC. Translated: CASSLAETQYF.

This chain uses TRBV6-5 with TRBJ2-3; 8 nucleotides agree with TRBD2. The trim removed 6 bases at V and 2 bases at J, leaving 7 bases unmatched. Germline CDR1 and CDR2: MNHEY and SVGAGI. The CDR3 is 15 residues long. CDR3 nucleotide sequence: TGTGCCAGCAGCCTCGCGGGGGGCAACACAGATACGCAGTATTTT. The encoded protein is CASSLAGGNTDTQYF.

J is TRBJ2-5 and V is TRBV7-2; 8 bases map to TRBD1. With the DNA end fitting TRBJ2-7 better, the J assignment may be wrong. Germline CDR1 is SGHTA and CDR2 is FQGNSA. CDR3 length equals 15 residues. CDR3 sequence (DNA): TGTGCCAGCAGCGGTCAGGGGGCTGATTTCCACGAGCAGTACTTC. Encoded protein: CASSGQGADFHEQYF.

DNA for the CDR3: TGTGCCAGCAGCCATCGACTAGCGGGAGGCACAGATACGCAGTATTTT. It encodes CASSHRLAGGTDTQYF. The chain employs TRBV7-6 and TRBJ2-3, with 12 bases lining up with TRBD2. CDR1 SGHVS and CDR2 FNYEAQ come from the germline V gene. V trimming: 5 bases; J trimming: 1 base; junction bases outside the gene matches: 4. This CDR3 region has 16 residues.

The genes are TRBV7-9 and TRBJ2-2, with D unresolved. This CDR3 spans 13 amino acids. The ends were cut back, 2 bases at V and 4 bases at J, with 5 bases in the middle. Looked up from germline, CDR1 is SEHNR and CDR2 is FQNEAQ (reference sequence). The CDR3 loop is CASSLLLTGELFF. As DNA, the CDR3 is TGTGCCAGCAGCTTACTCCTCACCGGGGAGCTGTTTTTT. Full variable domain (outside the CDR3, taken from reference TRBV7-9 and TRBJ2-2): DTGVSQNPRHKITKRGQNVTFRCDPISEHNRLYWYRQTLGQGPEFLTYFQNEAQLEKSRLLSDRFSAERPKGSFSTLEIQRTEQGDSAMYLCASSLLLTGELFFGEGSRLTVL.

To note about this clone: Relative to the germline gene, one junction end is altered; a read error may explain this. V gene TRBV2 combines with J gene TRBJ2-7, with 8 bases fitting TRBD1. CDR3 size: 15 residues. From germline, CDR1 is SNHLY and CDR2 FYNNEI. CDR3 sequence: CASSGGQVSSYEQHF. The CDR3 nucleotides read TGTGCCAGCAGTGGGGGACAGGTTAGTTCTTACGAGCAGCACTTC. Based on the CDR3 plus reference TRBV2 and TRBJ2-7, the full variable domain is EPEVTQTPSHQVTQMGQEVILRCVPISNHLYFYWYRQILGQKVEFLVSFYNNEISEKSEIFDDQFSVERPDGSNFTLKIRSTKLEDSAMYFCASSGGQVSSYEQHFGPGTRLTVT.

About this clone itself: Compared with germline, one end of the junction differs, possibly owing to a read error. V is TRBV5-1 and J is TRBJ2-5; TRBD2 might be the D (5 bases). Germline V gene sequence: CDR1 SGHRS, CDR2 YFSETQ. CDR3 length: 15 amino acids. The CDR3 spells CASGLASHRVETQYF. In nucleotides, the CDR3 is TGCGCCAGCGGCTTGGCTAGCCATCGTGTGGAGACCCAGTACTTC.

V gene TRBV6-6 combines with J gene TRBJ1-1; D is unclear. The V end was cut by 6 bases, the J end by 3 bases, with 11 bases between. This CDR3 contains 13 residues. Looked up from germline, CDR1 is MNHNY and CDR2 is SVGAGI (reference sequence). The CDR3 coding sequence is TGTGCCAGCAGCAGGTTGTCTGACACTGAAGCTTTCTTT. Its protein product is CASSRLSDTEAFF.

The sample holds one count of this clone. The chain joins TRBV6-5 to TRBJ1-5; D is possibly TRBD1 (6 bases). V was trimmed by 6 bases and J by 0 bases, leaving 12 bases between them. There are 15 residues in the CDR3. Germline V gives CDR1 MNHEY, CDR2 SVGAGI. CDR3 sequence (DNA): TGTGCCAGCAGGAGGACAGCTCTTAGCAATCAGCCCCAGCATTTT. This sequence encodes CASRRTALSNQPQHF.

The rearrangement joins TRBV6-5 to TRBJ2-5; a weak D match, TRBD2 (6 bases). Trimming removed 6 bases from V and 2 bases from J, with 13 bases in between. Per germline, CDR1 MNHEY and CDR2 SVGAGI. The CDR3 is 14 residues long. CDR3 loop: CASRSSARQETQYF. CDR3 coding DNA: TGTGCCAGCAGGTCTAGCGCCCGTCAAGAGACCCAGTACTTC.

The chain couples TRBV28 to TRBJ1-4; possibly TRBD1 for D (6 bases). CDR1 is MDHEN, CDR2 SYDVKM, per germline. The CDR3 is 13 residues long. Trimming cost V 7 bases and J 4 bases, with 10 bases left between them. The CDR3, as DNA: TGTGCCAGCACCCTAGGGGGTAATGAAAAACTGTTTTTT. This gives the protein CASTLGGNEKLFF.

The chain recombines TRBV19 with TRBJ1-4, with D possibly matching TRBD1 (6 bases). The CDR3 totals 17 residues. Germline values: CDR1 LNHDA, CDR2 SQIVND (reference sequence). Deletions cut 2 bases from V and 2 bases from J, with 15 bases between. DNA for the CDR3: TGTGCCAGTAGTATACCCGCCAGGGGCCGCACTAATGAAAAACTGTTTTTT. Its protein product is CASSIPARGRTNEKLFF. The complete variable domain, with remaining parts taken from reference TRBV19 and TRBJ1-4, reads DGGITQSPKYLFRKEGQNVTLSCEQNLNHDAMYWYRQDPGQGLRLIYYSQIVNDFQKGDIAEGYSVSREKKESFPLTVTSAQKNPTAFYLCASSIPARGRTNEKLFFGSGTQLSVL.

The V and J genes are TRBV18 and TRBJ2-7, with TRBD1 matching over 7 bases. Trimming removed 6 bases from V and 0 bases from J; junction bases left unmatched: 14. The germline V gene encodes CDR1 KGHSH and CDR2 LQKENI. The CDR3 has 17 residues. CDR3 loop: CASSIGGLQGSSYEQYF. The CDR3 coding sequence is TGTGCCAGCTCGATCGGCGGTTTACAGGGGAGCTCCTACGAGCAGTACTTC.

The CDR3: CASTPLPGLAGENTGELFF. In nucleotides, the CDR3 is TGTGCCAGTACCCCTCTTCCGGGACTAGCGGGGGAAAACACCGGGGAGCTGTTTTTT. The chain carries TRBV19 and TRBJ2-2, with TRBD2 matching over 14 bases. J lost 2 bases, V lost 7 bases, and 12 bases had no gene match. The CDR3 is 19 amino acids. Germline-derived CDR1 and CDR2 are LNHDA and SQIVND (reference sequence).

The chain links TRBV19 to TRBJ1-2; 7 bases fit TRBD1. The CDR3 covers 15 residues. V was pared by 3 bases and J by 0 bases, with 4 bases of the junction left unmatched. From germline, CDR1 is LNHDA and CDR2 SQIVND (reference sequence). The CDR3 DNA is TGTGCCAGTAGTATTCCAGGGGGAGCTAACTATGGCTACACCTTC. Translating it yields CASSIPGGANYGYTF.

The chain uses TRBV6-5 and TRBJ2-1, with D tentatively TRBD2 (7 bases). Per the germline V gene, CDR1 is MNHEY and CDR2 is SVGAGI. V lost 0 bases to trimming and J lost 6 bases, with 15 bases between them. This CDR3 has 16 amino acids. The DNA of the CDR3 is TGTGCCAGCAGTTACTCGGTTCAGGGAGGGGGCAATGAGCAGTTCTTC. As protein: CASSYSVQGGGNEQFF.

This rearrangement joins TRBV6-6 to TRBJ1-2; the match to TRBD1 covers 9 bases. Germline CDR1 MNHNY, CDR2 SVGAGI (reference sequence). There are 14 residues in the CDR3. The J segment lost 2 bases and the V segment lost 7 bases, leaving 5 bases of the junction unmatched. The CDR3 loop reads CASIEGQGNYGYTF. The CDR3 nucleotides read TGTGCCAGCATAGAGGGACAGGGAAACTATGGCTACACCTTC.

In its sample, this clone was seen a few times. V and J are TRBV15 and TRBJ1-1, with TRBD1 as a possible D gene (5 bases). CDR3 length equals 14 residues. Germline V gene sequence: CDR1 LNHNV, CDR2 YYDKDF (reference sequence). Deletions cut 4 bases from V and 5 bases from J, with 14 bases between. CDR3 loop: CATSTSSRGTEAFF. The CDR3 coding sequence is TGTGCCACCAGCACCTCATCACGGGGGACTGAAGCTTTCTTT.

The chain joins TRBV25-1 to TRBJ2-3, with 7 bases identical to TRBD2. V gave up 3 bases and J gave up 4 bases; unmatched junction bases: 13. The germline V gene has CDR1 MGHDK and CDR2 SYGVNS. This CDR3 contains 17 residues. The CDR3 loop reads CASSDEAGRASADTQYF. The CDR3 DNA reads as TGTGCCAGCAGTGACGAAGCGGGGAGGGCGTCGGCAGATACGCAGTATTTT.

This chain joins TRBV5-4 and TRBJ2-7; the match to TRBD2 covers 8 bases. Per the germline V gene, CDR1 is SGHNT and CDR2 is YYREEE (reference sequence). V lost 5 bases to trimming and J lost 6 bases; unmatched junction nucleotides: 13. This CDR3 region has 15 residues. The CDR3 loop reads CASSAGTRLSGEQYF. CDR3 in DNA: TGTGCCAGCAGTGCCGGGACTAGGCTTTCTGGCGAGCAGTACTTC. Complete variable domain (other parts from reference TRBV5-4 and TRBJ2-7): ETGVTQSPTHLIKTRGQQVTLRCSSQSGHNTVSWYQQALGQGPQFIFQYYREEENGRGNFPPRFSGLQFPNYSSELNVNALELDDSALYLCASSAGTRLSGEQYFGPGTRLTVT.

This chain joins TRBV4-3 and TRBJ1-5; a possible D gene is TRBD1 (6 bases). The V gene's germline CDR1 is LGHNA and CDR2 YSLEER. The germline V and J ends were trimmed by 4 bases and 4 bases, with 20 bases remaining between them. The CDR3 is 17 amino acids. In nucleotides, the CDR3 is TGCGCCAGCAGCCGAGAACGAATCAGGGGCCTTAATCAGCCCCAGCATTTT. Its protein is CASSRERIRGLNQPQHF.